This T cell receptor (beta chain) was identified in a study of cytomegalovirus exposure and HLA in healthy donors. General study points: In a later analysis, CMV-associated beta chains were mostly HLA-associated, it appeared.

Healthy individuals who donated bone marrow served as the donors. The PCR contained 60 Vbeta and 13 Jbeta primers. Measured with immunoSEQ multiplex PCR; TCRdb has only the in-frame clones, and not every one. Of over 150,000 clones listed, 60% to 85% are singletons. Turning to this clone: Antigen: not known.

Trimming took 0 bases from V and 0 from J; bases not matched to a gene: 4. From germline, CDR1 is SEHNR and CDR2 FQNEAQ (reference sequence). CDR3 size: 18 residues. Sequencing was performed on PBMCs. The V and J genes are TRBV7-9 and TRBJ1-5; TRBD1 matches at 11 bases. This receptor was obtained from a man aged 30 to 39 in good health and CMV-seropositive. CDR3 loop: CASSLAGTGGYSNQPQHF. CDR3 bases: TGTGCCAGCAGCTTAGCCGGGACAGGGGGTTATAGCAATCAGCCCCAGCATTTT.